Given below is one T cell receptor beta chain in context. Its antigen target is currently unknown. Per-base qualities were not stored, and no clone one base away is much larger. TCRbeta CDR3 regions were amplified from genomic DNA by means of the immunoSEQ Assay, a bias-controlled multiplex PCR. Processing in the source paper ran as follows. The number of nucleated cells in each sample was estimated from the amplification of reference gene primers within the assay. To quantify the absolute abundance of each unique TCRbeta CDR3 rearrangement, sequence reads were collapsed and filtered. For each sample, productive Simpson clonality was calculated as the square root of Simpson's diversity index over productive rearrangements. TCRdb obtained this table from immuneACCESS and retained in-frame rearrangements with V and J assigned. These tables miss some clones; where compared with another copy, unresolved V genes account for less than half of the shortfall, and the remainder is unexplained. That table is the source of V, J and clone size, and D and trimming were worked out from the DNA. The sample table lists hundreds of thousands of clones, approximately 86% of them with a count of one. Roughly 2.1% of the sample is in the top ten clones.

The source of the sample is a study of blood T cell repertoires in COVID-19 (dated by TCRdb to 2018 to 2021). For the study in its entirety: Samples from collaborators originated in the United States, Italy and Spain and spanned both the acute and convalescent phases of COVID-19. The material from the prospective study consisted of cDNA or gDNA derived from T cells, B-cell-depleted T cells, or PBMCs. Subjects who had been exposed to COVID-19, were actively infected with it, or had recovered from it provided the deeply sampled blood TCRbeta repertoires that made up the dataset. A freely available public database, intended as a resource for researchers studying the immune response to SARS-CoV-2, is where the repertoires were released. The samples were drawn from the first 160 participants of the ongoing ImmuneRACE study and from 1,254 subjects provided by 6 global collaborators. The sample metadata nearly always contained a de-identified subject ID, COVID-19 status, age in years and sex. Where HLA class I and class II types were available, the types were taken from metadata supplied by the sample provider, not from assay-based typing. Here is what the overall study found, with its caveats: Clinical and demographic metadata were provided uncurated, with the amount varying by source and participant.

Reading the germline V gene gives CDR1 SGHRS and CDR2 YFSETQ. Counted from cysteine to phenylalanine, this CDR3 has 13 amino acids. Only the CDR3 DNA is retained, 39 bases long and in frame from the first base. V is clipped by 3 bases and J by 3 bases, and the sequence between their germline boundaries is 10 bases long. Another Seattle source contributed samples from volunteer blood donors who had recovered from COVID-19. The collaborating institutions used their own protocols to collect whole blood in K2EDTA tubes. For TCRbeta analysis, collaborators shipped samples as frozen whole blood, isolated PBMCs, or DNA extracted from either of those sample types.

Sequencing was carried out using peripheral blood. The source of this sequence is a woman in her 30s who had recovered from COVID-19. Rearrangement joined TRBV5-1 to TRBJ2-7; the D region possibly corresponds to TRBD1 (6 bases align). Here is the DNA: TGCGCCAGCAGCTCTCCAGGGGTCTACGAGCAGTACTTC. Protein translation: CASSSPGVYEQYF. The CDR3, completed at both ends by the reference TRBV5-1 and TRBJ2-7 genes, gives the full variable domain KAGVTQTPRYLIKTRGQQVTLSCSPISGHRSVSWYQQTPGQGLQFLFEYFSETQRNKGNFPGRFSGRQFSNSRSEMNVSTLELGDSALYLCASSSPGVYEQYFGPGTRLTVT.